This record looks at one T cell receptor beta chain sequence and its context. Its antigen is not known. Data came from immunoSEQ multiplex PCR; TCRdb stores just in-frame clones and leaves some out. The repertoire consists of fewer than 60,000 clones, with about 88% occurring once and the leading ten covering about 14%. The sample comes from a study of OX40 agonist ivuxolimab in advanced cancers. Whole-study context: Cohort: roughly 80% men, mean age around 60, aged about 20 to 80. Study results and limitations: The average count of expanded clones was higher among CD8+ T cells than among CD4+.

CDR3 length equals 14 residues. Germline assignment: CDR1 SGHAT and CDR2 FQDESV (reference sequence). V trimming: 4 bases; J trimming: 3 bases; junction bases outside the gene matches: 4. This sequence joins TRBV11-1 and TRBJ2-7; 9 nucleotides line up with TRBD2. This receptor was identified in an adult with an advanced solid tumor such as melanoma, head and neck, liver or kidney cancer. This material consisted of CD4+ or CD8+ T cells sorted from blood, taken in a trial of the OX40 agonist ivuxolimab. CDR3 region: CASSYSGSHYEQYF. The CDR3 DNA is TGTGCCAGCAGCTATAGCGGGAGTCACTACGAGCAGTACTTC.